These T cell receptor beta chains were read from a single sample in a study of blood T cell repertoires in COVID-19. Profiled with immunoSEQ multiplex PCR; TCRdb holds only in-frame clones, not every one. The top ten hold about 2.7% of the sample, which has just over 350,000 clones, more than 75% seen once. Specimen: PBMCs or T cells enriched from blood (not recorded which). These receptor sequences come from a woman aged 30 to 39 who had recovered from COVID-19. CDR3s include the opening cysteine and the closing phenylalanine or tryptophan. The D gene is left open where the match is weak. Not every row has a clone size; where given, it reads once, few, many or a size class.

J gene: TRBJ1-1
D gene: -
clone size: -
V gene: TRBV18
CDR3 protein: CASSPPRPTAEAFF
CDR3 DNA: TGTGCCAGCTCACCACCGCGACCGACAGCTGAAGCTTTCTTT

J gene: TRBJ2-2
D gene: TRBD2
clone size: once
V gene: TRBV30
CDR3 protein: CAWKGLAGGLGTGELFF
CDR3 DNA: TGTGCCTGGAAAGGACTAGCGGGGGGGCTTGGAACCGGGGAGCTGTTTTTT

J gene: TRBJ1-2
D gene: TRBD1
clone size: -
V gene: TRBV6-5
CDR3 protein: CATAGQAANYGYTF
CDR3 DNA: TGTGCCACAGCCGGACAGGCAGCTAACTATGGCTACACCTTC

J gene: TRBJ1-1
D gene: TRBD1
clone size: few
V gene: TRBV28
CDR3 protein: CASSLHHRGWDTEAFF
CDR3 DNA: TGTGCCAGCAGTTTACACCACAGGGGGTGGGACACTGAAGCTTTCTTT

J gene: TRBJ2-7
D gene: TRBD2
clone size: -
V gene: TRBV7-9
CDR3 protein: CASSSSSGPYEQYF
CDR3 DNA: TGTGCCAGCAGCTCCTCTAGCGGACCCTACGAGCAGTACTTC

J gene: TRBJ2-7
D gene: TRBD1
clone size: -
V gene: TRBV5-4
CDR3 protein: CASSSRDRMSYEQYF
CDR3 DNA: TGTGCCAGCAGCTCCCGGGACAGGATGTCCTACGAGCAGTACTTC

J gene: TRBJ2-7
D gene: TRBD1
clone size: once
V gene: TRBV24-1
CDR3 protein: CATSDKTGLGDEQYF
CDR3 DNA: TGTGCCACCAGTGATAAGACAGGGTTGGGCGACGAGCAGTACTTC

J gene: TRBJ2-3
D gene: TRBD2
clone size: once
V gene: TRBV9
CDR3 protein: CASSPGGLVTDTQYF
CDR3 DNA: TGTGCCAGCAGCCCCGGGGGACTAGTTACAGATACGCAGTATTTT

J gene: TRBJ2-3
D gene: TRBD2
clone size: -
V gene: TRBV10-3
CDR3 protein: CAISSGETDTQYF
CDR3 DNA: TGTGCCATCAGTAGCGGGGAGACAGATACGCAGTATTTT

J gene: TRBJ1-1
D gene: -
clone size: -
V gene: TRBV7-9
CDR3 protein: CASSLGEQAVGPEAFF
CDR3 DNA: TGTGCCAGCAGCTTAGGGGAACAGGCGGTCGGGCCTGAAGCTTTCTTT

J gene: TRBJ1-5
D gene: -
clone size: -
V gene: TRBV6-5
CDR3 protein: CASSRWYDQPQHF
CDR3 DNA: TGTGCCAGCAGCAGGTGGTATGATCAGCCCCAGCATTTT

J gene: TRBJ2-7
D gene: TRBD2
clone size: few
V gene: TRBV3-1/TRBV3-2
CDR3 protein: CASSREGTYEQYF
CDR3 DNA: TGTGCCAGCAGCCGGGAGGGAACCTACGAGCAGTACTTC

J gene: TRBJ1-2
D gene: TRBD1
clone size: -
V gene: TRBV6-5
CDR3 protein: CASSADRGRNGYTF
CDR3 DNA: TGTGCCAGCAGCGCAGACAGGGGGCGTAATGGCTACACCTTC

J gene: TRBJ2-1
D gene: TRBD2
clone size: -
V gene: TRBV5-1
CDR3 protein: CASSLSTSGSYNEQFF
CDR3 DNA: TGCGCCAGCAGTCTCTCGACTAGCGGCTCCTACAATGAGCAGTTCTTC

J gene: TRBJ1-2
D gene: TRBD1
clone size: -
V gene: TRBV9
CDR3 protein: CASSAPRDRGNPNYGYTF
CDR3 DNA: TGTGCCAGCAGCGCCCCCAGGGACAGGGGTAACCCTAACTATGGCTACACCTTC

J gene: TRBJ2-7
D gene: -
clone size: -
V gene: TRBV12-5
CDR3 protein: CASGPEGWTYEQYF
CDR3 DNA: TGTGCTAGTGGGCCGGAGGGGTGGACCTACGAGCAGTACTTC

J gene: TRBJ1-5
D gene: TRBD1
clone size: -
V gene: TRBV18
CDR3 protein: CASSPGTGGLNQPQHF
CDR3 DNA: TGTGCCAGCTCACCAGGGACAGGGGGCCTCAATCAGCCCCAGCATTTT

J gene: TRBJ2-2
D gene: -
clone size: -
V gene: TRBV27
CDR3 protein: CASSFTVTGELFF
CDR3 DNA: TGTGCCAGCAGTTTTACGGTTACCGGGGAGCTGTTTTTT

J gene: TRBJ1-5
D gene: -
clone size: -
V gene: TRBV6-5
CDR3 protein: CASSYSGHSGQPQHF
CDR3 DNA: TGTGCCAGCAGTTACTCGGGACACTCGGGACAGCCCCAGCATTTT

J gene: TRBJ1-4
D gene: -
clone size: once
V gene: TRBV29-1
CDR3 protein: CSVEDRQGTTNEKLFF
CDR3 DNA: TGCAGCGTTGAAGATCGGCAGGGGACAACTAATGAAAAACTGTTTTTT

J gene: TRBJ2-7
D gene: TRBD2
clone size: -
V gene: TRBV14
CDR3 protein: CASSLTSGAPPYEQYF
CDR3 DNA: TGTGCCAGCAGTCTTACTAGCGGAGCCCCCCCCTACGAGCAGTACTTC

J gene: TRBJ2-5
D gene: -
clone size: -
V gene: TRBV19
CDR3 protein: CASSIDLRGQETQYF
CDR3 DNA: TGTGCCAGTAGTATAGATCTACGGGGCCAAGAGACCCAGTACTTC